This T cell receptor (beta chain) came from a study of CD4 T cells in relation to SARS-CoV-2 and coronaviruses. Per the germline V gene, CDR1 is SGHAT and CDR2 is FQNNGV. The CDR3 is 16 residues long. V was clipped by 0 bases and J by 0 bases, with 9 bases between them. Profiled with immunoSEQ multiplex PCR; TCRdb holds only in-frame clones, not every one. The sample yields some 25,000 clones, more than 65% seen once. Before the COVID-19 pandemic, during about 2011-2019, CD4+ T cells were taken from unexposed donors. The cells were cultured for about ten days before CD4+ T cells were isolated. As cell numbers allowed, unexposed-donor CD4+ T cells faced SARS-CoV-2 S/N and four cold-coronavirus spikes. Details on this clone: The antigen remains unidentified.

The chain carries TRBV11-2 and TRBJ1-3, with D hard to call. The receptor comes from a human donor in good health. The sequenced sample was CD4+ T cells from PBMCs, cultured in vitro. CDR3 sequence: CASSLDRSLSGNTIYF. In nucleotides, the CDR3 is TGTGCCAGCAGCTTAGATCGCAGCCTCTCTGGAAACACCATATATTTT.